This T cell receptor (beta chain) was sequenced during a study of blood T cells in healthy people across ages. The study's findings and limits: Samples with more naive T cells showed higher observed beta diversity.

This clonotype was recorded once. The antigen remains unidentified. Sample-barcoded 5' priming and a J-beta primer mix drove a second PCR of roughly 6 to 12 cycles. TCRdb called the 5' RACE reads again in MiXCR, with one record for every CDR3 protein. The data contain about 500,000 distinct CDR3 sequences, under 30% of them singletons. Germline CDR1 reads SEHNR; CDR2 reads FQNEAQ (reference sequence). CDR3 length: 14 amino acids. Trimming took 3 bases from V and 6 from J; bases not matched to a gene: 3. Total RNA extraction produced at least 5.5 micrograms (per sample) for the study. These same records also appear under a second study, on T cells of mothers and their children.

The TCR comes from a boy aged 5-17 years in good health. V and J are TRBV7-9 and TRBJ1-5, with TRBD1 matching 9 bases. Input material: blood. The CDR3 nucleotides read TGTGCCAGCAGCTTGGGGACAGGGCTTCAGCCCCAGCATTTT. The encoded protein is CASSLGTGLQPQHF.